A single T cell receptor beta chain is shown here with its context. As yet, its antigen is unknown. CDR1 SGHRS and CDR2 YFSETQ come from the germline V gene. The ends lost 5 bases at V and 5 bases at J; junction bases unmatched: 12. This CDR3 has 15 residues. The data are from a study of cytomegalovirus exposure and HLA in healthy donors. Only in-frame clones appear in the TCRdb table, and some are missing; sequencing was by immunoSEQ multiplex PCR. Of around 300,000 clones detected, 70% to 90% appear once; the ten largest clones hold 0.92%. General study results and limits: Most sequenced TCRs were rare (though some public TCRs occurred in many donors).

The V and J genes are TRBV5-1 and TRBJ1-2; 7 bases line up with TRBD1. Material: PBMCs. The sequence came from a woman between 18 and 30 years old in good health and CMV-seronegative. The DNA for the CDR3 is TGCGCCAGCAGTCTCAGACAGGGCGTGGAGTATGGCTACACCTTC. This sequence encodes CASSLRQGVEYGYTF.